This TCR beta chain was found in a study of beta chain features in type 1 diabetes. Notes on the study in general: Resolution of whether HLA type affects TCRB rearrangement was not achieved here.

In the case of this clone: Its specificity is not known.

Expressed TCRB transcripts were sequenced after all isolated RNA was converted to cDNA. Libraries were prepared by immunoSEQ multiplex PCR; TCRdb keeps only in-frame clonotypes and omits some of them. The table includes about 320,000 clones, approximately 14% detected once. The germline gives CDR1 SNHLY, CDR2 FYNNEI. The CDR3 has 14 amino acids. Trimming took off 4 bases at V and 0 bases at J, with 8 bases between the two ends. Material for sequencing was central memory CD4+ T cells from blood. V and J are TRBV2 and TRBJ2-3; D ambiguous. This TCR derives from a man between 25 and 39 years old in good health. The CDR3 loop is CASSGWVSTDTQYF. DNA for the CDR3: TGTGCCAGCAGTGGTTGGGTCAGCACAGATACGCAGTATTTT.